This T cell receptor (beta chain) was sequenced in a study of cytomegalovirus exposure and HLA in healthy donors. Study-level points and caveats: Most TCR sequences showed up rarely, but some public TCRs showed up in many donors.

The PCR had 60 Vbeta and 13 Jbeta primers. The protocol was immunoSEQ multiplex PCR, while the TCRdb copy is restricted to in-frame clones and leaves out a portion. The sample contains about 83,000 clones, more than 70% of which appear only once. Germline trimming cut 10 bases from V and 5 bases from J; bases unmatched to any gene: 9. The CDR3 length is 13 residues. Germline CDR1 and CDR2: ENHRY and SYGVKD. Points on this clone: As yet, its antigen is unknown.

Sequenced input: PBMCs. The clonotype comes from a man between 60 and 75 years old in good health and CMV-seronegative. The rearrangement uses TRBV10-3 and TRBJ2-5, with TRBD2 identical over 8 bases. DNA for the CDR3: TGTGCCACAGCGCCTCGGGAGGGGGAGACCCAGTACTTC. Translated, it gives CATAPREGETQYF.